This T cell receptor beta chain derives from a study of blood T cell repertoires in COVID-19. About the research overall: Sites across the United States, Italy and Spain contributed samples from acute and convalescent COVID-19.

Authors' methods: Amplifying reference gene primers gave estimates of nucleated cell counts. TCRdb keeps only in-frame clones here, not all; method: immunoSEQ multiplex PCR. V, J and clone size reflect that table, while D and trimming were determined from the DNA. The sample holds around 200,000 clones; around 82% are singletons and the top ten take 8% to 10%. The CDR3 has 13 residues. Germline lookup yields CDR1 SGHNT and CDR2 YENEEA. Trimming stripped 2 bases from V and 3 bases from J, with 4 bases between. The rearrangement uses TRBV11-3 and TRBJ2-2; D remains ambiguous. Sequenced material: peripheral blood. The receptor comes from a woman aged 50 to 65 with acute or convalescent COVID-19. The CDR3 region has the DNA TGTGCCAGCAGCTTAATCGACACCGGGGAGCTGTTTTTT. Translation gives CASSLIDTGELFF.